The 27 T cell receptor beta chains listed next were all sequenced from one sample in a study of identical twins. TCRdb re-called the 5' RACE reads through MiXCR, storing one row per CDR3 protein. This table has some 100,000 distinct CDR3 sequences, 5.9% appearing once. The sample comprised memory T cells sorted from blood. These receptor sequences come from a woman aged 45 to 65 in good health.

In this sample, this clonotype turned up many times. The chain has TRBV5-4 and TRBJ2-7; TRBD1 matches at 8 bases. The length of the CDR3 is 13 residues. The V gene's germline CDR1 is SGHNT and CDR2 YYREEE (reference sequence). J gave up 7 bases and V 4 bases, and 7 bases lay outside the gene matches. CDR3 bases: TGTGCCAGCAGCCAGAGGACAGGGAGGGAGCAGTACTTC. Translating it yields CASSQRTGREQYF.

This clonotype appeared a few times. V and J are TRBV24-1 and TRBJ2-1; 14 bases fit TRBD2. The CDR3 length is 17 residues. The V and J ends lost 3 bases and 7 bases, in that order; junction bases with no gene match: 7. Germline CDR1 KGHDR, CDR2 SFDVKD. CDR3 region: CATSDDRLAGGWNEQFF. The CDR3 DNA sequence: TGTGCCACCAGTGATGACCGACTAGCGGGAGGGTGGAATGAGCAGTTCTTC.

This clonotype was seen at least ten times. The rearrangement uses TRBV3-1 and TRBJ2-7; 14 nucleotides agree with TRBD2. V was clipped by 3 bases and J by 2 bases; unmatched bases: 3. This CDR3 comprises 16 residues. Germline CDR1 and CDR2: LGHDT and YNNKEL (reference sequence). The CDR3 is CASSQGLAGVTYEQYF. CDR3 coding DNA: TGTGCCAGCAGCCAGGGACTAGCGGGAGTAACCTACGAGCAGTACTTC.

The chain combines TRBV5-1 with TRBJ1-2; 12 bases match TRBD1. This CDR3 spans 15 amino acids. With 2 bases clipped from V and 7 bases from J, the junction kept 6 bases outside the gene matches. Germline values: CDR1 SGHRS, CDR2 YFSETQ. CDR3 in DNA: TGCGCCAGCAGCTTAGGGGGACAGGGGGCGCTTGGCTACACCTTC. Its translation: CASSLGGQGALGYTF.

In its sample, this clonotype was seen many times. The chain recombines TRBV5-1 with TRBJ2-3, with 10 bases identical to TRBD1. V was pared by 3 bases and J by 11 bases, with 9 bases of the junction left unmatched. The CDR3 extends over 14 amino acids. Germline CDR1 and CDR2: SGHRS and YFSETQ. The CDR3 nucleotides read TGCGCCAGCAGCTCAAACGTGGACAGGGGGGAGCAGTATTTT. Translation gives CASSSNVDRGEQYF.

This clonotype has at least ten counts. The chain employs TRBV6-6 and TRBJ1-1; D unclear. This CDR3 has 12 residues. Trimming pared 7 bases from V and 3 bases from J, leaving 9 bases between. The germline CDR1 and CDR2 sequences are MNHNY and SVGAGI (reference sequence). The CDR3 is CASTRQDTEAFF. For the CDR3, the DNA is TGTGCCAGCACACGGCAGGACACTGAAGCTTTCTTT.

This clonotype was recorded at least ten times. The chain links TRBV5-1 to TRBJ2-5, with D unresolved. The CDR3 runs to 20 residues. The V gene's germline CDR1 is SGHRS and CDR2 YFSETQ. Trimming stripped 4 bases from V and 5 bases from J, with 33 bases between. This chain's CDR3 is CASSLGPGPGSRIRWETQYF. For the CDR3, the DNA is TGCGCCAGCAGCCTAGGGCCCGGGCCCGGGTCCCGTATAAGGTGGGAGACCCAGTACTTC.

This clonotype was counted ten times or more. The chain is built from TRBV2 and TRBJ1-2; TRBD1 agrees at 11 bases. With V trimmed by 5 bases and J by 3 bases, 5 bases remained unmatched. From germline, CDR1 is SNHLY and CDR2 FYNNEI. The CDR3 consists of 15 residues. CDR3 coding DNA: TGTGCCAGCAGTTTTCGGACAGGGGGCGACTATGGCTACACCTTC. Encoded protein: CASSFRTGGDYGYTF.

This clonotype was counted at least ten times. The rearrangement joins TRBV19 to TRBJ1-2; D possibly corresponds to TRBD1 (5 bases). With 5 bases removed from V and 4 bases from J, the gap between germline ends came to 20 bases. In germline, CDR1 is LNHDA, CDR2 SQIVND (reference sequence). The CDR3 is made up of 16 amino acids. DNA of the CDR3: TGTGCCAGTAGTCCGCCCGGTGGGGGGAGACTCTATGGCTACACCTTC. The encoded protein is CASSPPGGGRLYGYTF.

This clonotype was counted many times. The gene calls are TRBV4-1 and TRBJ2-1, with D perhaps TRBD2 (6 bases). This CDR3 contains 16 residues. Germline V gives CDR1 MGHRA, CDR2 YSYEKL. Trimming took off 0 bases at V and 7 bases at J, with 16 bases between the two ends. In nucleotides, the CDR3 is TGCGCCAGCAGCCAAGATCCCGGGAGAGGCCTAAATGAGCAGTTCTTC. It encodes CASSQDPGRGLNEQFF.

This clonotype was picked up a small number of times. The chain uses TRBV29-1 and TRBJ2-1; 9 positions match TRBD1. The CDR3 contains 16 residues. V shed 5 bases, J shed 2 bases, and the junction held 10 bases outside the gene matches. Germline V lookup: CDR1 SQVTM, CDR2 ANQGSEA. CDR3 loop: CSVPARRTGAYNEQFF. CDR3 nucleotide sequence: TGCAGCGTTCCTGCACGGAGGACAGGGGCCTACAATGAGCAGTTCTTC.

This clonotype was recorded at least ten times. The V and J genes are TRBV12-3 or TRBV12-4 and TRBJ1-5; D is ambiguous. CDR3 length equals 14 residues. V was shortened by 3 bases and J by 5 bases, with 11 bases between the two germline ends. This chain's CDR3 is CASSLPRPYQPQHF. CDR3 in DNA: TGTGCCAGCAGTTTGCCCCGGCCATATCAGCCCCAGCATTTT.

The CDR3 is CASSHANPRQGNYGYTF. In DNA, the CDR3 is TGTGCCAGCAGCCACGCAAACCCTCGACAGGGCAACTATGGCTACACCTTC. The chain combines TRBV7-9 with TRBJ1-2, with 7 positions matching TRBD1. V lost 5 bases to trimming and J lost 2 bases; unmatched junction nucleotides: 14. CDR3 length equals 17 residues. Germline loops: CDR1 SEHNR, CDR2 FQNEAQ (reference sequence).

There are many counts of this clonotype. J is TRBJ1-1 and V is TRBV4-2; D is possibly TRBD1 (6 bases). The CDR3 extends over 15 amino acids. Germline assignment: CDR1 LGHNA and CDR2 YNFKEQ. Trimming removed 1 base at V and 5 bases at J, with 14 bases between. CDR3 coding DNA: TGTGCCAGCAGCCAAGTGGCAGGGCAGGGGACTGAAGCTTTCTTT. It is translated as CASSQVAGQGTEAFF.

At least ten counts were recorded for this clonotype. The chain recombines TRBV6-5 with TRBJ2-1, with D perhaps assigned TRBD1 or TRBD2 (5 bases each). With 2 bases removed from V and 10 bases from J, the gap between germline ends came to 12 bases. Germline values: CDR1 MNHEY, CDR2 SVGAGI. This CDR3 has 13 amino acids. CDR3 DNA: TGTGCCAGCAGTTACCCCGGGACGGGCGAGCAGTTCTTC. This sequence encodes CASSYPGTGEQFF.

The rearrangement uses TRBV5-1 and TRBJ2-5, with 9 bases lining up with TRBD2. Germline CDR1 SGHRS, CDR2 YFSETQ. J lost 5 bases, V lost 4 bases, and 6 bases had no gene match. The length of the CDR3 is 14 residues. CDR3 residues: CASSSWTSAETQYF. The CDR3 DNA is TGCGCCAGCAGCAGCTGGACTAGCGCGGAGACCCAGTACTTC. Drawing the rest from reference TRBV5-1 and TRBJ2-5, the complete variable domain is KAGVTQTPRYLIKTRGQQVTLSCSPISGHRSVSWYQQTPGQGLQFLFEYFSETQRNKGNFPGRFSGRQFSNSRSEMNVSTLELGDSALYLCASSSWTSAETQYFGPGTRLLVL.

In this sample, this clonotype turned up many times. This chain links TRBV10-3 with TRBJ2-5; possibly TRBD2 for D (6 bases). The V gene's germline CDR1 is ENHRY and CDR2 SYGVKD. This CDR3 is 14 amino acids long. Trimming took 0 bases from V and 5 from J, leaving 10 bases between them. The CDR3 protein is CAISESRTTETQYF. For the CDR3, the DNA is TGTGCCATCAGTGAGTCTCGGACTACGGAGACCCAGTACTTC.

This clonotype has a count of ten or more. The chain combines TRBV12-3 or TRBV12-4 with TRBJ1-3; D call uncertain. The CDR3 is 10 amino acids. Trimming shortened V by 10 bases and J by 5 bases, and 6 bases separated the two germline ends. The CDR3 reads CATSRNTIYF. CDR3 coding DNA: TGTGCCACTTCGAGAAACACCATATATTTT.

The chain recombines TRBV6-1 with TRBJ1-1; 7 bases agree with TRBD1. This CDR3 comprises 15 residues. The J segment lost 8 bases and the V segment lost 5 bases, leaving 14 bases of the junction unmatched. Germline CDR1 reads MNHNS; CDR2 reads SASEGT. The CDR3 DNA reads TGTGCCAGCAGTCGCTCTGGGACAGCCTTTGGGGAAGCTTTCTTT. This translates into CASSRSGTAFGEAFF.

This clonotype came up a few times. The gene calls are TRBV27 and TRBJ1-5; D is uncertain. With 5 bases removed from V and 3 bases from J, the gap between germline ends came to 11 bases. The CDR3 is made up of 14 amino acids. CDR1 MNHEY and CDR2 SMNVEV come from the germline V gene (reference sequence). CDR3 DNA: TGTGCCAGCAGTGTGTGGGCAGACAATCAGCCCCAGCATTTT. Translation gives CASSVWADNQPQHF.

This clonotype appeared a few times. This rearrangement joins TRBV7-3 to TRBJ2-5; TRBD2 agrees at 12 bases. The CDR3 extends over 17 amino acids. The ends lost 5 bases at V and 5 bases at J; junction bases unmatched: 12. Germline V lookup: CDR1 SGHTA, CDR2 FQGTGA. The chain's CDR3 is CASSRHVDGTSGETQYF. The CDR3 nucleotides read TGTGCCAGCAGCCGCCACGTTGACGGGACTAGCGGGGAGACCCAGTACTTC.

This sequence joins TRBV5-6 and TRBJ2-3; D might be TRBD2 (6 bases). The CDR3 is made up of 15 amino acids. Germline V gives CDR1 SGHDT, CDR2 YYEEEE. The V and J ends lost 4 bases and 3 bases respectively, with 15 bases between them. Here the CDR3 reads CASSAENRGTDTQYF. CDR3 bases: TGTGCCAGCAGCGCCGAGAATCGGGGGACAGATACGCAGTATTTT.

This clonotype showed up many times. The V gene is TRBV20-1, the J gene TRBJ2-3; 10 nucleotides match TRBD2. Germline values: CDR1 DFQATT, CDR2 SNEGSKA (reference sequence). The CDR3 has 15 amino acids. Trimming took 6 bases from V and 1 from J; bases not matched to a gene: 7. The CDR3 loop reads CSATTSGIRTDTQYF. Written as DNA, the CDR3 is TGCAGTGCCACCACTAGCGGGATCCGCACAGATACGCAGTATTTT.

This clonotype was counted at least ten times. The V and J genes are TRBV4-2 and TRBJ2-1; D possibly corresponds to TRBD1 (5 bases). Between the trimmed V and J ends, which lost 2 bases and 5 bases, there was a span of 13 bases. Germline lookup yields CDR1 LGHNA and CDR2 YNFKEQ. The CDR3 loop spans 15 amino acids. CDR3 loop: CASSQNPGQNNEQFF. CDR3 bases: TGTGCCAGCAGCCAAAATCCCGGACAAAACAATGAGCAGTTCTTC.

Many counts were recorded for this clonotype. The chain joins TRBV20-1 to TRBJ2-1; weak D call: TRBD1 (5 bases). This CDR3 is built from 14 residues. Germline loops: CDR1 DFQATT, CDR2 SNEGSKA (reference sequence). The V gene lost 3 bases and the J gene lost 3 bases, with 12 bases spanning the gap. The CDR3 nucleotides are TGCAGTGCTAGTATGACAGAAAACTACAATGAGCAGTTCTTC. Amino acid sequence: CSASMTENYNEQFF.

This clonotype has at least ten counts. CDR3 sequence reads: CASSVEGGTYNSPLHF. In DNA form, the CDR3 reads TGTGCCAGCAGCGTAGAAGGGGGTACCTATAATTCACCCCTCCACTTT. The genes are TRBV9 and TRBJ1-6, with D possibly matching TRBD1 (6 bases). Germline-derived CDR1 and CDR2 are SGDLS and YYNGEE. This CDR3 is built from 16 residues. Trimming removed 0 bases from V and 2 bases from J, with 9 bases in between.

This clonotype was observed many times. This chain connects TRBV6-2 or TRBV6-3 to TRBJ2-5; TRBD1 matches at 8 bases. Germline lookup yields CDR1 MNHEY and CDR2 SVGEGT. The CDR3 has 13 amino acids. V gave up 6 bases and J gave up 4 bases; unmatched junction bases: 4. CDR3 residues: CASSPGTGETQYF. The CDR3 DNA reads TGTGCCAGCAGCCCCGGGACAGGAGAGACCCAGTACTTC.